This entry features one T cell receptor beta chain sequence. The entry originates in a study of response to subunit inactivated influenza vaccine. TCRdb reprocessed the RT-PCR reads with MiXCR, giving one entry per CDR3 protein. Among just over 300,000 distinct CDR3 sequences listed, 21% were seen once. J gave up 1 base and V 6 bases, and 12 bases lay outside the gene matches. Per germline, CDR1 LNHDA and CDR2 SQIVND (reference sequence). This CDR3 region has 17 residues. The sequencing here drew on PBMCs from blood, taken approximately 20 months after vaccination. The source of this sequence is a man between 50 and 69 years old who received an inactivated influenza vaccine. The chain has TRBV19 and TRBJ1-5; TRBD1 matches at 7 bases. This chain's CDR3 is CASRILETGFSNQPQHF. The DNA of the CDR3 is TGTGCCAGTAGGATATTGGAGACAGGGTTCAGCAATCAGCCCCAGCATTTT.